The clone carrying this T cell receptor beta chain was seen repeatedly, ten times or more. Its cognate antigen is unknown. Noted time point: sample taken at primary tumor resection. In each case, whole RNA from tumor, nontumor lung or frozen PBMC was sequenced unsorted. These data originate in a study of spatial heterogeneity in lung cancer. Study outcomes and limitations: Tumor TCRs that were ubiquitous and expanded showed up in blood more at resection than follow-up.

All TCR cDNA molecules were individually tagged with a unique molecular identifier. Each CDR3 protein gets one entry after TCRdb re-called the 5' RACE reads with MiXCR. Here the sample spans 30,000 to 45,000 distinct CDR3 sequences, 6.5% to 9.5% being singletons. The germline V and J ends were trimmed by 4 bases and 2 bases, with 4 bases remaining between them. Per germline, CDR1 SQVTM and CDR2 ANQGSEA. This CDR3 comprises 11 residues. This clonotype was sampled from a male donor with early-stage non-small cell lung cancer. The sequencing here drew on PBMCs, taken at surgery. The chain combines TRBV29-1 with TRBJ2-3; no reliable D call. CDR3 DNA: TGCAGCGTTGGGTCCACAGATACGCAGTATTTT. This translates into CSVGSTDTQYF.